Presented here are 10 T cell receptor beta chains from one specimen sequenced in a study of beta chain features in type 1 diabetes. These receptors have no identified antigens. Study-level findings and limits: Researchers report that Type 1 diabetes patients had moderately but significantly shorter TCRB CDR3s across all four CD4+ subsets.

Sequencing targeted expressed TCRB transcripts, as all isolated RNA had been reverse transcribed. Some clones are missing from TCRdb's copy, which holds only in-frame ones; the method was immunoSEQ multiplex PCR. The profile shows under 300,000 clones, around 14% of them singletons. Material for sequencing was naive CD4+ T cells from blood. The receptor source for this set is a man aged 30 to 39 with type 1 diabetes.

The sample holds a few counts of this clone. This rearrangement joins TRBV6-5 to TRBJ2-4; possibly TRBD2 for D (6 bases). The CDR3 is 14 residues long. The V end was cut by 8 bases, the J end by 7 bases, with 18 bases between. Germline CDR1 reads MNHEY; CDR2 reads SVGAGI. The chain's CDR3 is CASVGGARGNIQYF. The CDR3, as DNA: TGTGCCAGCGTTGGCGGGGCGCGAGGGAACATTCAGTACTTC.

This clone was counted only a few times. This chain uses TRBV7-6 with TRBJ1-1, with TRBD1 identical over 8 bases. With V trimmed by 4 bases and J by 0 bases, 1 base remained unmatched. The germline CDR1 and CDR2 sequences are SGHVS and FNYEAQ. This CDR3 is 14 amino acids long. The CDR3: CASSSTGVNTEAFF. CDR3 sequence (DNA): TGTGCCAGCAGCTCGACAGGGGTGAACACTGAAGCTTTCTTT.

V usage is TRBV5-6 and J usage is TRBJ2-5, with a tentative D call TRBD2 (5 bases). Trimming shortened V by 2 bases and J by 4 bases, and 15 bases separated the two germline ends. The length of the CDR3 is 15 residues. The V gene's germline CDR1 is SGHDT and CDR2 YYEEEE. The CDR3 is CASSFPSAGGETQYF. As DNA, the CDR3 is TGTGCCAGCAGCTTCCCGTCCGCCGGAGGAGAGACCCAGTACTTC.

This chain joins TRBV19 and TRBJ1-1; D remains ambiguous. Deletions cut 4 bases from V and 7 bases from J, with 13 bases between. Germline values: CDR1 LNHDA, CDR2 SQIVND (reference sequence). This CDR3 has 13 residues. The CDR3 is CASSTTGRGEAFF. CDR3 DNA: TGTGCCAGTAGTACAACCGGACGGGGTGAAGCTTTCTTT.

The chain uses TRBV7-2 and TRBJ2-1; 10 nucleotides match TRBD1. V lost 3 bases and J lost 4; bases outside the gene matches: 6. Germline-derived CDR1 and CDR2 are SGHTA and FQGNSA. The CDR3 length is 16 residues. CDR3 in DNA: TGTGCCAGCAGCTTGAGGGACAGGGGTTCGTACAATGAGCAGTTCTTC. Amino acids: CASSLRDRGSYNEQFF.

The chain is built from TRBV29-1 and TRBJ1-1, with unresolved D. The CDR3 is made up of 13 amino acids. Between the trimmed V and J ends, which lost 5 bases and 0 bases, there was a span of 10 bases. The germline V gene encodes CDR1 SQVTM and CDR2 ANQGSEA. CDR3 in amino acids: CSVYGLMNTEAFF. The CDR3 bases are TGCAGCGTTTACGGGTTGATGAACACTGAAGCTTTCTTT.

This clone has a handful of counts. The chain carries TRBV11-2 and TRBJ1-6; D is unclear. V was shortened by 1 base and J by 8 bases, with 12 bases between the two germline ends. The CDR3 spans 15 residues. The germline V gene has CDR1 SGHAT and CDR2 FQNNGV. The CDR3 DNA is TGTGCCAGCAGCTTAGTTTGGCAAGCGGATTCACCCCTCCACTTT. This gives the protein CASSLVWQADSPLHF. The variable domain in full, completed from reference TRBV11-2 and TRBJ1-6, reads EAGVAQSPRYKIIEKRQSVAFWCNPISGHATLYWYQQILGQGPKLLIQFQNNGVVDDSQLPKDRFSAERLKGVDSTLKIQPAKLEDSAVYLCASSLVWQADSPLHFGNGTRLTVT.

The J gene is TRBJ1-1, the V gene TRBV18, with a tentative D call TRBD1 (5 bases). V gave up 3 bases and J gave up 8 bases, with 7 bases separating them. Germline CDR1 is KGHSH and CDR2 is LQKENI. The CDR3 has 11 amino acids. CDR3 loop: CASSPDREAFF. The CDR3 region has the DNA TGTGCCAGCTCACCCGACAGAGAAGCTTTCTTT.

The chain joins TRBV21-1 to TRBJ1-1; the table assigns TRBD1, which was not confirmed against the DNA. TRBV21-1 is annotated as a pseudogene. This CDR3 has 13 residues. In nucleotides, the CDR3 is TGTGCCAGCAACCGGACAGAGGACACTGAAGCTTTCTTT. Its protein is CASNRTEDTEAFF.

This clone was seen more than once but under ten times. V and J are TRBV11-2 and TRBJ2-4; 10 nucleotides match TRBD2. CDR1 and CDR2 from the germline V gene are SGHAT and FQNNGV. CDR3 length: 15 amino acids. The V segment lost 5 bases and the J segment 9 bases; nucleotides outside the gene matches: 10. CDR3 loop: CASSSGAGGPGIQYF. For the CDR3, the DNA is TGTGCCAGCAGCAGTGGAGCGGGGGGGCCAGGCATTCAGTACTTC.